The rows below give T cell receptor beta chains drawn from one sample of a study of shared clonotypes between healthy human individuals. Libraries were prepared by immunoSEQ multiplex PCR; TCRdb keeps only in-frame clonotypes and omits some of them. This table holds 600,000 or so clones, about 98% found once. Sequenced sample: naive CD8+ T cells sorted from blood. These receptors were taken from a man aged 30 to 45 in good health. Each CDR3 is given with its conserved first and last residue. A D gene is named only where the DNA matches it firmly. Clone size is not always given. Where it is, it says once, few, many or a class for expanded clones.

NA | TRBJ1-4 | TRBV11-2 | NA | TGTGCCAGCAGCCTTTCTTGGGACGGACGGGGAAATGAAAAACTGTTTTTT | CASSLSWDGRGNEKLFF
NA | TRBJ2-2 | TRBV7-6 | NA | TGTGCCAGCAGCTCGGACGGGTCCCCAGCCGGGGAGCTGTTTTTT | CASSSDGSPAGELFF
TRBD1 | TRBJ2-1 | TRBV27 | NA | TGTGCCAGCAGTTTATCGGGGACAGGGACTAATGAGCAGTTCTTC | CASSLSGTGTNEQFF
TRBD2 | TRBJ2-1 | TRBV4-1 | NA | TGCGCCAGCTCGACCCGCGAGACTAGCGGGAGTGATGAGCAGTTCTTC | CASSTRETSGSDEQFF
NA | TRBJ1-2 | TRBV18 | NA | TGTGCCAGCTCACCAGGGCAGGGACACGGCTACACCTTC | CASSPGQGHGYTF
TRBD1 | TRBJ1-1 | TRBV5-1 | NA | TGCGCCAGCAGCCCCCACGGACAGGCGAACACTGAAGCTTTCTTT | CASSPHGQANTEAFF
TRBD1 | TRBJ2-1 | TRBV16 | NA | TGTGCCAGCAGCCAAAGGACAGGCGTCTACAATGAGCAGTTCTTC | CASSQRTGVYNEQFF
TRBD2 | TRBJ2-1 | TRBV4-1 | NA | TGCGCCAGCAGCGCCCTAGCGGGAGGACTTTACAATGAGCAGTTCTTC | CASSALAGGLYNEQFF
NA | TRBJ1-5 | TRBV6-5 | once | TGTGCCAGCAGACCTATCAGCAATCAGCCCCAGCATTTT | CASRPISNQPQHF
NA | TRBJ2-2 | TRBV7-9 | NA | TGTGCCAGCAGTTTTTCTCCCGCGCGGGAGCTGTTTTTT | CASSFSPARELFF
NA | TRBJ2-1 | TRBV11-2 | once | TGTGCCAGCAGCTTCTTCCCCTACAATGAGCAGTTCTTC | CASSFFPYNEQFF
TRBD1 | TRBJ1-1 | TRBV28 | NA | TGTGCCAGCAGACCTCAGACAGGGTTCGCCACTGAAGCTTTCTTT | CASRPQTGFATEAFF
NA | TRBJ2-7 | TRBV11-2 | NA | TGTGCCATACTACAGGGAAACGAGCAGTACTTC | CAILQGNEQYF
NA | TRBJ1-3 | TRBV2 | NA | TGTGCCAGCAGTGACCCGGCCTTATATTTT | CASSDPALYF